The 6 T cell receptor beta chains below all came from one sample that was sequenced in a study of T cell changes during pregnancy in multiple sclerosis. TCRdb keeps only in-frame clones here, not all; method: immunoSEQ multiplex PCR. The profile shows around 45,000 clones, 80% to 95% of them singletons. Sample: CD4+ T cells from peripheral blood mononuclear cells, taken in the third trimester of pregnancy. These receptors all stem from a female donor with multiple sclerosis, enrolled in a pregnancy study.

J is TRBJ2-1 and V is TRBV2; 9 bases are shared with TRBD2. V dropped 6 bases and J dropped 7; count of bases not matched to a gene: 16. This CDR3 has 17 amino acids. Germline CDR1 SNHLY, CDR2 FYNNEI. The CDR3, as DNA: TGTGCCAGCAGCCCCCCATTAGCGGGAGCGTTTCAGAATGAGCAGTTCTTC. Protein product: CASSPPLAGAFQNEQFF.

This rearrangement joins TRBV29-1 to TRBJ2-5, with TRBD1 identical over 8 bases. The V and J ends lost 4 bases and 5 bases, in that order; junction bases with no gene match: 6. Germline V gene lookup returns CDR1 SQVTM and CDR2 ANQGSEA. The CDR3 has 13 residues. The CDR3 DNA reads as TGCAGCGTTGGCGACAGGGGAGTGGAGACCCAGTACTTC. Amino acid sequence: CSVGDRGVETQYF.

V gene TRBV7-2 combines with J gene TRBJ2-1; a weak D match, TRBD2 (6 bases). Germline values: CDR1 SGHTA, CDR2 FQGNSA. The CDR3 is 16 amino acids. Trimming took off 1 base at V and 7 bases at J, with 17 bases between the two ends. DNA for the CDR3: TGTGCCAGCAGCTTAGAAGGTGGGAGGAGACGGAATGAGCAGTTCTTC. Amino acid sequence: CASSLEGGRRRNEQFF.

The chain is built from TRBV5-1 and TRBJ2-5, with 8 bases fitting TRBD2. The CDR3 has 13 residues. Germline trimming cut 4 bases from V and 8 bases from J; bases unmatched to any gene: 7. CDR1 is SGHRS and CDR2 is YFSETQ in the germline V gene. The CDR3 nucleotides read TGCGCCAGCAGCGGCTCCGGGAGGGCAACCCAGTACTTC. Translation gives CASSGSGRATQYF.

The CDR3 here is CASSVDSLAGVLREQFF. CDR3 sequence (DNA): TGTGCCAGCAGCGTAGACTCTCTAGCGGGAGTCCTTCGTGAGCAGTTCTTC. The rearrangement uses TRBV9 and TRBJ2-1; 10 nucleotides match TRBD2. Per the germline V gene, CDR1 is SGDLS and CDR2 is YYNGEE. This CDR3 is built from 17 residues. After removal of 0 bases from V and 9 bases from J, the junction contained 12 bases not matched to a gene.

This clone was observed once. The V and J genes are TRBV29-1 and TRBJ2-1, with 9 bases aligning to TRBD2. V lost 2 bases to trimming and J lost 3 bases; unmatched junction nucleotides: 2. Germline CDR1 is SQVTM and CDR2 is ANQGSEA. The CDR3 spans 14 residues. CDR3 sequence: CSVEWREGYNEQFF. The DNA for the CDR3 is TGCAGCGTTGAATGGCGGGAGGGCTACAATGAGCAGTTCTTC.